These 28 T cell receptor beta chains originate from one sample sequenced in a study of blood T cells in healthy people across ages. A second PCR of 7 to 11 cycles used a sample-barcoded 5' primer and a J-beta primer mix. TCRdb re-analysed the 5' RACE reads in MiXCR, keeping a single row per CDR3 protein. The table shows over 550,000 distinct CDR3 sequences, with 25% to 35% occurring only once. Sequencing used blood. The receptors were gathered from an elderly woman in good health.

Many counts were recorded for this clonotype. V and J are TRBV20-1 and TRBJ1-5; D gene uncertain. The ends were cut back, 5 bases at V and 1 base at J, with 9 bases in the middle. Germline CDR1 DFQATT, CDR2 SNEGSKA (reference sequence). The CDR3 sequence is 13 residues long. DNA of the CDR3: TGCAGTGCTGGGCCGGACAGCAATCAGCCCCAGCATTTT. It translates to CSAGPDSNQPQHF.

There are many counts of this clonotype. The chain recombines TRBV5-6 with TRBJ1-2, with D hard to call. The CDR3 covers 14 residues. Looked up from germline, CDR1 is SGHDT and CDR2 is YYEEEE. The V gene lost 1 base and the J gene lost 0 bases, with 7 bases spanning the gap. Written as DNA, the CDR3 is TGTGCCAGCAGCTTGATTCACCCTAACTATGGCTACACCTTC. Translation: CASSLIHPNYGYTF.

This clonotype occurred many times. The gene calls are TRBV20-1 and TRBJ2-4, with a possible D match to TRBD2 (7 bases). Trimming stripped 6 bases from V and 5 bases from J, with 11 bases between. Per the germline V gene, CDR1 is DFQATT and CDR2 is SNEGSKA (reference sequence). CDR3 length: 12 amino acids. CDR3 sequence reads: CSALRGQNIQYF. The CDR3 DNA reads TGCAGTGCCCTGCGGGGGCAAAACATTCAGTACTTC.

The chain joins TRBV12-3 or TRBV12-4 to TRBJ2-5; 8 nucleotides match TRBD1. The trim removed 1 base at V and 11 bases at J, leaving 12 bases unmatched. The CDR3 has 15 amino acids. The CDR3 is CASSLGAGGINEQYF. CDR3 sequence (DNA): TGTGCCAGCAGTTTAGGGGCAGGGGGCATAAATGAGCAGTACTTC.

The chain is built from TRBV29-1 and TRBJ1-1; a possible D gene is TRBD1 (6 bases). The CDR3 totals 13 residues. Germline V gene data show CDR1 as SQVTM and CDR2 as ANQGSEA. The V and J ends lost 4 bases and 2 bases respectively, with 11 bases between them. CDR3 nucleotide sequence: TGCAGCGTTGCTAGGGGACAAAACACTGAAGCTTTCTTT. This codes for CSVARGQNTEAFF.

This clonotype has just a few counts. A much larger clone differs by one base, so this may be a read error. J is TRBJ2-7 and V is TRBV27; no definite D call. The CDR3 sequence is 15 residues long. Trimming removed 9 bases at V and 6 bases at J, with 24 bases between. In germline, CDR1 is MNHEY, CDR2 SMNVEV (reference sequence). CDR3 sequence: CASSGRTQVWGEQYF. The CDR3 region has the DNA TGTGCCAGTTCGGGCCGTACGCAGGTTTGGGGCGAGCAGTACTTC.

This clonotype was found many times. The chain links TRBV7-2 to TRBJ1-1; D is possibly TRBD1 (6 bases). The CDR3 contains 14 residues. Germline V lookup: CDR1 SGHTA, CDR2 FQGNSA. The V end lost 5 bases, the J end lost 11 bases, and 21 bases lay between the germline ends. In DNA, the CDR3 is TGTGCCAGCAGCCCAGGGGCCGCCCTCCTCGGCGCTTTCTTT. Its translation is CASSPGAALLGAFF.

V usage is TRBV2 and J usage is TRBJ1-5, with TRBD1 matching over 8 bases. CDR1 and CDR2 from the germline V gene are SNHLY and FYNNEI. The J segment lost 3 bases and the V segment lost 5 bases, leaving 15 bases of the junction unmatched. The CDR3 sequence is 18 residues long. Here the CDR3 reads CASSPAQSRGQANQPQHF. The CDR3 DNA follows: TGTGCCAGCAGTCCCGCCCAGTCTCGGGGACAGGCCAATCAGCCCCAGCATTTT.

The table lists this clonotype with many counts. This sequence joins TRBV12-3 or TRBV12-4 and TRBJ2-7; 14 positions match TRBD2. Germline trimming cut 5 bases from V and 4 bases from J; bases unmatched to any gene: 7. The CDR3 has 16 amino acids. CDR3 in DNA: TGTGCCAGCAGTCCCCGACTAGCGGGGGGGTTATACGAGCAGTACTTC. Its translation: CASSPRLAGGLYEQYF.

Turning to this clonotype: With a much larger clone just one base away, this may be a read error. V is TRBV6-1 and J is TRBJ2-6, with D possibly being TRBD1 (5 bases). Germline values: CDR1 MNHNS, CDR2 SASEGT. The CDR3 extends over 14 amino acids. CDR3 sequence reads: CASSDFVRASVLTF. The DNA for the CDR3 is TGTGCCAGCAGTGATTTTGTCAGGGCCAGCGTCCTGACTTTC.

This clonotype was seen many times. The chain joins TRBV7-9 to TRBJ1-2, with D unresolved. V was cut by 5 bases and J by 1 base, with 20 bases left in between. CDR1 and CDR2 (germline): SEHNR, FQNEAQ (reference sequence). The CDR3 consists of 17 residues. CDR3 sequence reads: CASSPPGVSPYNYGYTF. The CDR3 nucleotides read TGTGCCAGCAGCCCGCCCGGGGTCAGTCCTTATAACTATGGCTACACCTTC.

For this clonotype: This may arise from a read error, as a much more abundant clone is one base away. The chain carries TRBV30 and TRBJ2-5; D tentatively fits TRBD1 or TRBD2 (5 bases each). CDR3 length equals 12 residues. Germline loops: CDR1 GTSNPN, CDR2 SVGIG (reference sequence). DNA for the CDR3: TGTGTCTGGAGTGGGACCGGGGAGACCCAGTACTTC. Amino acids: CVWSGTGETQYF.

A remark on this clonotype: This may be a read error, as it is one base from a much larger clone. The chain employs TRBV14 and TRBJ2-1; D unresolved. The CDR3 consists of 15 residues. The V gene's germline CDR1 is SGHDN and CDR2 FVKESK. CDR3 DNA: TGTACCAGCAGCCAAGATTTGGTGAGGTCGAATGAGCAGTTCTTC. Translating gives CTSSQDLVRSNEQFF.

This clonotype is a singleton in its sample. J is TRBJ2-1 and V is TRBV6-5; a possible D gene is TRBD1 (5 bases). This CDR3 is built from 14 residues. Trimming shortened V by 6 bases and J by 5 bases, and 14 bases separated the two germline ends. CDR1 is MNHEY and CDR2 is SVGAGI in the germline V gene. The CDR3 reads CASRKPTGHNEQFF. For the CDR3, the DNA is TGTGCCAGCAGGAAGCCAACAGGACACAATGAGCAGTTCTTC.

The chain employs TRBV7-9 and TRBJ2-1, with a weak D call TRBD1 (7 bases). The DNA end favors TRBJ2-7, so the J call may be wrong. CDR3 size: 18 residues. Germline lookup yields CDR1 SEHNR and CDR2 FQNEAQ (reference sequence). CDR3 region: CASSFEGAGGSSYNEQYF. The CDR3 nucleotides read TGTGCCAGCAGCTTCGAAGGGGCAGGGGGGAGCTCCTACAATGAGCAGTACTTC.

This clonotype was observed at least ten times. V and J are TRBV11-2 and TRBJ2-7; D perhaps matches TRBD2 (6 bases). Germline V lookup: CDR1 SGHAT, CDR2 FQNNGV. The CDR3 spans 16 residues. V was pared by 3 bases and J by 6 bases, with 21 bases between. CDR3 coding DNA: TGTGCCAGCAGCTTCAGATCCGGCAGGGCCGGGGGCGAGCAGTACTTC. This sequence encodes CASSFRSGRAGGEQYF.

Of note for this clonotype: A read error is possible here, since a much larger clone lies one base away. The rearrangement links TRBV4-2 to TRBJ2-5, with D perhaps given as TRBD1 or TRBD2 (7 bases each). Germline-derived CDR1 and CDR2 are LGHNA and YNFKEQ. This CDR3 is 18 amino acids long. Between the trimmed V and J ends, which lost 1 base and 9 bases, there was a span of 27 bases. CDR3 residues: CASSQAGGGLTTGEAQYF. The CDR3 DNA reads as TGTGCCAGCAGCCAAGCTGGCGGGGGACTAACCACAGGGGAGGCCCAGTACTTC.

The chain couples TRBV7-8 to TRBJ1-1; the match to TRBD1 covers 7 bases. V lost 5 bases to trimming and J lost 2 bases; unmatched junction nucleotides: 5. Germline lookup yields CDR1 SGHVS and CDR2 FQNEAQ. The CDR3 extends over 14 amino acids. CDR3: CASSLTGINTEAFF. The CDR3 DNA reads TGTGCCAGCAGCCTGACAGGGATCAACACTGAAGCTTTCTTT.

The chain recombines TRBV6-2 or TRBV6-3 with TRBJ2-5; 10 nucleotides line up with TRBD2. The CDR3 has 14 amino acids. CDR1 and CDR2 from the germline V gene are MNHEY and SVGEGT. J gave up 1 base and V 8 bases, and 4 bases lay outside the gene matches. CDR3 DNA: TGTGCCAGCCGGACTAGCGGATTCCAAGAGACCCAGTACTTC. Amino acids: CASRTSGFQETQYF.

The CDR3, as DNA: TGTGCCAGCAGCTTAGCGCTGGGACAGGGGGTTGAAGCTTTCTTT. This codes for CASSLALGQGVEAFF. The V call is TRBV7-2, the J call TRBJ1-1, with 11 bases matching TRBD1. The CDR3 loop spans 15 amino acids. Germline assignment: CDR1 SGHTA and CDR2 FQGNSA. The V gene end was trimmed by 0 bases and the J gene end by 7 bases; junction bases not matched to a gene: 4.

This chain uses TRBV3-1 with TRBJ2-7; TRBD2 might be the D (6 bases). With 4 bases removed from V and 5 bases from J, the gap between germline ends came to 18 bases. The germline V gene encodes CDR1 LGHDT and CDR2 YNNKEL (reference sequence). This CDR3 has 15 residues. The CDR3 region has the DNA TGTGCCAGCAGCCCCACTCGCGGGCGCGGGAACGAGCAGTACTTC. This translates into CASSPTRGRGNEQYF.

DNA for the CDR3: TGCAGTGTTCAAGGACTAGCGGGGACTAATGAGCAGTTCTTC. Its translation: CSVQGLAGTNEQFF. The gene calls are TRBV20-1 and TRBJ2-1; 12 positions match TRBD2. The CDR3 sequence is 14 residues long. Germline CDR1 is DFQATT and CDR2 is SNEGSKA (reference sequence). The trim removed 7 bases at V and 7 bases at J, leaving 8 bases unmatched.

This clonotype showed up many times. The rearrangement joins TRBV20-1 to TRBJ2-1, with unresolved D. Trimming cost V 6 bases and J 5 bases, with 11 bases left between them. Germline values: CDR1 DFQATT, CDR2 SNEGSKA (reference sequence). The CDR3 has 12 amino acids. CDR3 residues: CSARKLHNEQFF. CDR3 DNA sequence: TGCAGTGCCCGGAAACTTCACAATGAGCAGTTCTTC.

As regards this clonotype: One base away lies a much larger clone, so this may be a sequencing read error. V and J are TRBV20-1 and TRBJ2-1; 8 bases agree with TRBD2. CDR3 length equals 14 residues. Germline CDR1 reads DFQATT; CDR2 reads SNEGSKA (reference sequence). V lost 0 bases to trimming and J lost 9 bases; unmatched junction nucleotides: 7. DNA for the CDR3: TGCAGTGCTAGAGATGCGGGGGGCCACAGTGAGCAGTTCTTC. Encoded protein: CSARDAGGHSEQFF.

Points on this clonotype: This could be a read error, since a much larger clone is one nucleotide away. The J gene is TRBJ2-5, the V gene TRBV5-5; 8 bases map to TRBD1. The DNA end is more similar to TRBJ2-7, so the J call may be wrong. This CDR3 comprises 15 residues. The germline CDR1 and CDR2 sequences are SGHKS and YYEKEE (reference sequence). DNA for the CDR3: TGTGCCCGCAGCGTTAAAATGGACAGGGATTACGAGCAGTACTTC. It specifies CARSVKMDRDYEQYF.

This clonotype was seen a handful of times. The rearrangement uses TRBV6-2 or TRBV6-3 and TRBJ2-3; D possibly corresponds to TRBD1 (6 bases). CDR3 size: 17 residues. CDR1 and CDR2 from the germline V gene are MNHEY and SVGEGT. With 4 bases removed from V and 0 bases from J, the gap between germline ends came to 17 bases. The CDR3 region has the DNA TGTGCCAGCAGTTCAACAGGGCCTTTAGCTAGCACAGATACGCAGTATTTT. Amino acids: CASSSTGPLASTDTQYF.

This clonotype was observed at least ten times. The chain combines TRBV24-1 with TRBJ2-7; D not certain. V was cut by 3 bases and J by 7 bases, with 18 bases left in between. CDR1 and CDR2 (germline): KGHDR, SFDVKD. The CDR3 loop spans 15 amino acids. The CDR3 spells CATSDLPTDPGEQYF. In DNA form, the CDR3 reads TGTGCCACCAGTGATCTGCCGACGGACCCCGGGGAGCAGTACTTC.

The gene calls are TRBV5-1 and TRBJ1-2; D is unclear. Germline-derived CDR1 and CDR2 are SGHRS and YFSETQ. The CDR3 sequence is 18 residues long. V lost 1 base, J lost 6 bases, and 25 bases lay in between. CDR3 coding DNA: TGCGCCAGCAGCTTGCATGGCGTCGGATCATCGGGTTGGGATGGCTACACCTTC. It is translated as CASSLHGVGSSGWDGYTF.